The clone carrying this T cell receptor beta chain was counted ten times or more. The data were obtained in a study of prognosis after radiotherapy for stage I lung cancer. Study-wide background: Squamous cell carcinoma tumors occurred in seven patients, adenocarcinoma in around eleven.

From genomic DNA, TCR beta CDR3 was amplified by two-round multiplex PCR. Primers were specific to each TRBV and TRBJ gene in first-round PCR. TCRdb used MiXCR to reprocess the multiplex PCR reads, holding one entry per CDR3 protein. The table lists some 28,000 distinct CDR3 sequences, roughly 30% of them singletons. V dropped 0 bases and J dropped 5 bases, with 16 bases sitting between them. Germline CDR1 and CDR2: PRHDT and FYEKMQ (reference sequence). The CDR3 has 16 residues. Specimen: PBMCs, collected before or after stereotactic body radiation therapy (not recorded which). This receptor was taken from a donor older than 45 with non-small cell lung cancer. The chain joins TRBV13 to TRBJ2-5; either TRBD1 or TRBD2 may fit D (7 bases each). This CDR3 reads CASSLGKDRRGETQYF. CDR3 in DNA: TGTGCCAGCAGCTTAGGCAAGGACAGGCGGGGGGAGACCCAGTACTTC.